Listed here are 16 T cell receptor beta chains from one sample, sequenced in a study of blood T cell repertoires in COVID-19 (dated by TCRdb to 2018 to 2020). Library preparation used the immunoSEQ multiplex PCR assay. Here the immuneACCESS table is served through TCRdb, limited to in-frame sequences with V and J called. Missing clones are a known gap in these copies; in checked studies unresolved V genes cover under half, and the rest lacks a known reason. For this sample there are more than 90,000 clones; approximately 81% appear just once. The ten biggest clones cover around 2% of the sample. The sample consisted of peripheral blood. The receptor source for this set is a woman aged 70 to 79 with active or convalescent COVID-19.

The J gene is TRBJ2-3, the V gene TRBV10-3; 9 bases fit TRBD1. The CDR3 is 14 residues long. Germline values: CDR1 ENHRY, CDR2 SYGVKD. The trim removed 11 bases at V and 3 bases at J, leaving 9 bases unmatched. The CDR3 DNA follows: TGTGCCGCCCGGTCGGGGACAGGGACAGATACGCAGTATTTT. This codes for CAARSGTGTDTQYF.

Worth noting for this clone: A single base separates this from a much larger clone, so it may be a read error. The rearrangement uses TRBV6-2 or TRBV6-3 and TRBJ2-7, with TRBD2 matching 11 bases. The germline V gene encodes CDR1 MNHEY and CDR2 SVGEGT. V gave up 5 bases and J gave up 4 bases; unmatched junction bases: 7. The CDR3 consists of 15 residues. CDR3 region: CASSDGTSGGYEQYF. CDR3 sequence (DNA): TGTGCCAGCAGTGACGGGACTAGCGGTGGGTACGAGCAGTACTTC.

This chain connects TRBV7-2 to TRBJ2-1; 9 positions agree with TRBD2. The germline CDR1 and CDR2 sequences are SGHTA and FQGNSA. V trimming: 1 base; J trimming: 4 bases; junction bases outside the gene matches: 5. This CDR3 is built from 16 residues. The CDR3 bases are TGTGCCAGCAGCTTAGTGTTAGCGGGAGCGTACAATGAGCAGTTCTTC. Protein: CASSLVLAGAYNEQFF.

This chain joins TRBV23-1 and TRBJ2-3; 13 bases line up with TRBD2. TRBV23-1 is an ORF; its function is uncertain. V trimming: 0 bases; J trimming: 4 bases; junction bases outside the gene matches: 16. This CDR3 is 21 amino acids long. DNA for the CDR3: TGCGCCAGCAGTCAATCGGCGCGGACCAGGACTAGCGGGGGCCCTCCAGATACGCAGTATTTT. Its translation: CASSQSARTRTSGGPPDTQYF.

This chain uses TRBV7-2 with TRBJ1-3, with TRBD1 as a possible D gene (5 bases). Germline V gives CDR1 SGHTA, CDR2 FQGNSA. This CDR3 has 18 residues. Trimming pared 1 base from V and 0 bases from J, leaving 16 bases between. In nucleotides, the CDR3 is TGTGCCAGCAGCTTAGAACTTTCCCGGGGGATCTCTGGAAACACCATATATTTT. This encodes CASSLELSRGISGNTIYF.

V usage is TRBV30 and J usage is TRBJ1-1; D perhaps matches TRBD1 (5 bases). The CDR3 has 11 amino acids. Trimming pared 5 bases from V and 7 bases from J, leaving 11 bases between. The germline V gene encodes CDR1 GTSNPN and CDR2 SVGIG (reference sequence). The CDR3 nucleotides read TGTGCCTGGGCGGGGGACGGTGAAGCTTTCTTT. The encoded protein is CAWAGDGEAFF.

This chain links TRBV15 with TRBJ2-2; TRBD1 is a possible D gene (6 bases). There are 17 residues in the CDR3. V was clipped by 1 base and J by 0 bases, with 12 bases between them. The germline V gene encodes CDR1 LNHNV and CDR2 YYDKDF (reference sequence). Here the CDR3 DNA reads TGTGCCACCAGCAGAGTACCCACAGGGCCGAACACCGGGGAGCTGTTTTTT. As protein: CATSRVPTGPNTGELFF.

The J gene is TRBJ2-1, the V gene TRBV6-2 or TRBV6-3; possibly TRBD2 for D (5 bases). The CDR3 has 16 amino acids. Trimming removed 4 bases at V and 7 bases at J, with 20 bases between. Germline V gene sequence: CDR1 MNHEY, CDR2 SVGEGT. The CDR3 bases are TGTGCCAGCAGTTCACCCCGGGATGCGAAACTGAATGAGCAGTTCTTC. Its translation: CASSSPRDAKLNEQFF.

V and J are TRBV7-8 and TRBJ1-5; the D gene is possibly TRBD1 (6 bases). The V end lost 1 base, the J end lost 4 bases, and 8 bases lay between the germline ends. The V gene's germline CDR1 is SGHVS and CDR2 FQNEAQ. This CDR3 comprises 14 residues. CDR3 DNA sequence: TGTGCCAGCAGCTTAGGACAGGCTAATCAGCCCCAGCATTTT. It is translated as CASSLGQANQPQHF.

This clone appeared a few times. The chain links TRBV10-1 to TRBJ2-7; 7 bases are shared with TRBD1. The germline gives CDR1 WNHNN, CDR2 SYGVQD (reference sequence). J lost 3 bases, V lost 8 bases, and 16 bases had no gene match. This CDR3 is built from 16 residues. The CDR3 DNA sequence: TGCGCCAGCCCAAGTGTGAGGGACAGTCCTATCTACGAGCAGTACTTC. Its translation is CASPSVRDSPIYEQYF.

The gene calls are TRBV7-2 and TRBJ2-5, with D unclear. CDR1 and CDR2 from the germline V gene are SGHTA and FQGNSA. This CDR3 region has 13 residues. V was cut by 2 bases and J by 2 bases, with 6 bases left in between. The CDR3 nucleotides are TGTGCCAGCAGCTTAATGAGACAAGAGACCCAGTACTTC. Encoded protein: CASSLMRQETQYF.

The chain employs TRBV9 and TRBJ1-2; 7 nucleotides line up with TRBD1. The germline gives CDR1 SGDLS, CDR2 YYNGEE. V lost 4 bases to trimming and J lost 4 bases; unmatched junction nucleotides: 7. This CDR3 is 14 amino acids long. Written as DNA, the CDR3 is TGTGCCAGCAGCCCAGGGGACAGCTTCTATGGCTACACCTTC. It specifies CASSPGDSFYGYTF.

The chain uses TRBV7-2 and TRBJ2-7, with TRBD2 identical over 10 bases. The CDR3 sequence is 16 residues long. Germline lookup yields CDR1 SGHTA and CDR2 FQGNSA. The V and J ends lost 0 bases and 4 bases, in that order; junction bases with no gene match: 6. For the CDR3, the DNA is TGTGCCAGCAGCTTAGCGGCTAGCGGGAGTAAGTACGAGCAGTACTTC. Amino acid sequence: CASSLAASGSKYEQYF.

The V gene is TRBV3-1 (or the pseudogene TRBV3-2), the J gene TRBJ1-2, with D tentatively TRBD1 (5 bases). This CDR3 is 13 amino acids long. Germline V lookup: CDR1 LGHDT, CDR2 YNNKEL (reference sequence). V shed 1 base and J shed 6 bases, with 9 bases lying between them. This CDR3 reads CASSQVSGHGYTF. The CDR3, as DNA: TGTGCCAGCAGCCAAGTATCAGGGCATGGCTACACCTTC.

The V and J genes are TRBV20-1 and TRBJ1-5, with 9 bases lining up with TRBD1. The CDR3 spans 13 residues. The germline V gene encodes CDR1 DFQATT and CDR2 SNEGSKA (reference sequence). The J segment lost 5 bases and the V segment lost 3 bases, leaving 2 bases of the junction unmatched. The CDR3 region is CSASGDRDQPQHF. The CDR3 region has the DNA TGCAGTGCTAGTGGGGACAGGGATCAGCCCCAGCATTTT.

The chain couples TRBV12-3 or TRBV12-4 to TRBJ2-2; 8 nucleotides align to TRBD2. V lost 6 bases and J lost 6; bases outside the gene matches: 3. The CDR3 spans 13 residues. Here the CDR3 DNA reads TGTGCCAGCAGACTAGCGGAAGCCGGGGAGCTGTTTTTT. It encodes CASRLAEAGELFF.